This T cell receptor (beta chain) was obtained from a study of T cells in Graves' hyperthyroidism and ophthalmopathy. Researchers amplified the TCR beta CDR3 regions from RNA transcripts. TCR CDR3 underwent first-round RT-PCR with the HTBI primer set. TCRdb fed the multiplex PCR reads into MiXCR, producing one record per CDR3 protein. The sample has 700,000 or so distinct CDR3 sequences; approximately 16% are singletons. Trimming took off 3 bases at V and 10 bases at J, with 10 bases between the two ends. The germline gives CDR1 LGHNA, CDR2 YSLEER. The CDR3 has 12 amino acids. The chain recombines TRBV4-3 with TRBJ2-1, with D hard to call. This receptor was obtained from a man between 18 and 35 years old with Graves' hyperthyroidism. Sequencing was carried out using blood. Here the CDR3 reads CASSQVPGEQFF. For the CDR3, the DNA is TGCGCCAGCAGCCAGGTACCCGGAGAGCAGTTCTTC.